This T cell receptor (beta chain) was documented in a study of identical twins. This clonotype was seen a handful of times. MiXCR, run by TCRdb on the 5' RACE reads, gives a single entry per CDR3 protein. This sample has about 700,000 distinct CDR3 sequences, with over 8.5% found just once. Healthy Caucasians were all of the donors. This sample was also put to use in a study of yellow fever vaccine responses in identical twins.

This TCR derives from a woman aged 18-30 years in good health. The sample consisted of PBMCs.

CDR3 loop: CASSPDDYYNEQFF. For the CDR3, the DNA is TGTGCCAGCAGCCCGGATGACTACTACAATGAGCAGTTCTTC. The chain carries TRBV7-2 and TRBJ2-1; D may be TRBD2 (5 bases). This CDR3 is built from 14 residues. The germline CDR1 and CDR2 sequences are SGHTA and FQGNSA. V lost 5 bases and J lost 3, with 11 bases in between.